This is a list of T cell receptor beta chains from one sample in a study of blood T cell repertoires in COVID-19. Only in-frame clones appear in the TCRdb table, and some are missing; sequencing was by immunoSEQ multiplex PCR. The sample shows 220,000 or so clones, roughly four fifths of them seen only once. Sequencing used PBMCs or T cells enriched from blood (not recorded which). The source of these receptors is a woman in her forties with acute COVID-19. Both conserved end residues are part of each CDR3. A D gene is named only where the DNA matches it firmly. Expanded clones are given a class, and other clones once, few, many or no size at all.

clone_size | j_call | d_call | v_call | cdr3_nt | cdr3_aa
NA | TRBJ1-3 | TRBD1 | TRBV6-4 | TGTGCCAGCAGTGATCCCCAGGGGGCGCGGGGAAACACCATATATTTT | CASSDPQGARGNTIYF
NA | TRBJ2-7 | TRBD1 | TRBV7-9 | TGTGCCAGCAGCTTATTGGTGCCCGACAGGGGAATCCACGAGCAGTACTTC | CASSLLVPDRGIHEQYF
NA | TRBJ2-1 | TRBD2 | TRBV19 | TGTGCCAGTAGTTACCTAGCGGGAGGTTTGTATGAGCAGTTCTTC | CASSYLAGGLYEQFF
NA | TRBJ2-3 | TRBD2 | TRBV9 | TGTGCCAGCAGCATCCCTAGCGGGGGGGCAGATACGCAGTATTTT | CASSIPSGGADTQYF
NA | TRBJ2-5 | NA | TRBV24-1 | TGTGCCACCAGTCCTGGGTCAGGGGATCAAGAGACCCAGTACTTC | CATSPGSGDQETQYF
NA | TRBJ1-1 | NA | TRBV19 | TGTGCCAGGGTGGCAGGTATAAGACCTGAAGCTTTCTTT | CARVAGIRPEAFF
NA | TRBJ2-5 | NA | TRBV5-4 | TGTGCCAGCAGCCCCATACAGAGAGAAGAGACCCAGTACTTC | CASSPIQREETQYF
NA | TRBJ2-3 | NA | TRBV4-1 | TGCGCCAGCAGCCAAATCTTACAGGTTACAGATACGCAGTATTTT | CASSQILQVTDTQYF
NA | TRBJ2-1 | TRBD2 | TRBV5-1 | TGCGCCAGCAGCTTCCCCGTAGCGGGAGGTACCTACAATGAGCAGTTCTTC | CASSFPVAGGTYNEQFF
NA | TRBJ2-5 | NA | TRBV7-2 | TGTGCCAGCAGCTCCCCCGGCCTAAGGAGAGAGACCCAGTACTTC | CASSSPGLRRETQYF
NA | TRBJ2-4 | TRBD1 | TRBV6-6 | TGTGCCAGCAGCACCGGACAGGGAAACATTCAGTACTTC | CASSTGQGNIQYF
NA | TRBJ2-2 | TRBD1 | TRBV30 | TGTGCCAGCGACAGGGCGAACACCGGGGAGCTGTTTTTT | CASDRANTGELFF
NA | TRBJ2-2 | TRBD2 | TRBV7-3 | TGTGCCAGCAGCCCCGGGAGTGGGAGTGGAGCGGGGGGGCATCCCACCGGGGAGCTGTTTTTT | CASSPGSGSGAGGHPTGELFF
NA | TRBJ2-1 | TRBD2 | TRBV6-5 | TGTGCCAGCAGTTCTCTTAGCGGGGGGGCCTACAATGAGCAGTTCTTC | CASSSLSGGAYNEQFF
NA | TRBJ2-7 | TRBD1 | TRBV5-5 | TGTGCCAGCAGCTTGGCACCCGGGACAGGGAACCCCTACGAGCAGTACTTC | CASSLAPGTGNPYEQYF
NA | TRBJ2-5 | NA | TRBV10-3 | TGTGCCATCAGCCCAGCCCAGGGGACGGAGACCCAGTACTTC | CAISPAQGTETQYF
NA | TRBJ2-2 | NA | TRBV6-5 | TGTGCCAGCAGTTACTCGAGTTTTTCCGGGGAGCTGTTTTTT | CASSYSSFSGELFF
NA | TRBJ2-7 | TRBD1 | TRBV5-8 | TGTGCCAGCAGCTGGGGGACAGGGGGCTACGAGCAGTACTTC | CASSWGTGGYEQYF
NA | TRBJ1-3 | TRBD1 | TRBV5-5 | TGTGCCAGCAGCTTGGCCGGACAGGACCACTCTGGAAACACCATATATTTT | CASSLAGQDHSGNTIYF
NA | TRBJ1-2 | TRBD1 | TRBV19 | TGTGCCAGTAGTAGGACTACAGGGGCTTCGAACTATGGCTACACCTTC | CASSRTTGASNYGYTF
NA | TRBJ2-1 | TRBD2 | TRBV5-1 | TGCGCCAGCAGCACTAGCGGGAGGGGTGGTGAGCAGTTCTTC | CASSTSGRGGEQFF
NA | TRBJ1-2 | NA | TRBV11-2 | TGTGCCAGCAGCTTAGATCATTGGTACTTGGGCTACACCTTC | CASSLDHWYLGYTF
NA | TRBJ1-4 | NA | TRBV4-1 | TGCGCCAGCTTCAGTGGGCCAGGGGCGGCCGAAAAACTGTTTTTT | CASFSGPGAAEKLFF
NA | TRBJ2-5 | TRBD1 | TRBV7-3 | TGTGCCAGCAGCCAACGTGGACAGGGAAGGCGAGAGACCCAGTACTTC | CASSQRGQGRRETQYF
NA | TRBJ2-7 | TRBD2 | TRBV6-5 | TGTGCCAGCAGTTACTCGACTAGCGGAACCTACGAGCAGTACTTC | CASSYSTSGTYEQYF
NA | TRBJ2-1 | NA | TRBV12-3/TRBV12-4 | TGTGCCAGCAGTTTCGAGAATGAGCAGTTCTTC | CASSFENEQFF
NA | TRBJ2-5 | NA | TRBV15 | TGTGCCACCAGCATGAGGGCCGAATCGTACCAAGAGACCCAGTACTTC | CATSMRAESYQETQYF
NA | TRBJ2-7 | NA | TRBV6-5 | TGTGCCACCTTCTCCCACGAGCAGTACTTC | CATFSHEQYF
NA | TRBJ2-5 | NA | TRBV13 | TGTGCCAGCAGCTTCTGGGGGGGCGAGACCCAGTACTTC | CASSFWGGETQYF
NA | TRBJ1-6 | NA | TRBV29-1 | TGCAGCGTTGGGGAGTCGGGTCCCAATTCACCCCTCCACTTT | CSVGESGPNSPLHF
NA | TRBJ2-5 | TRBD1 | TRBV13 | TGTGCCAGCAGCTTAAGGACAGGGGGCGATGAGACCCAGTACTTC | CASSLRTGGDETQYF
NA | TRBJ2-3 | TRBD2 | TRBV19 | TGTGCCAGTAGCCGTTCTAGCGGGAGGGCGGGAGATACGCAGTATTTT | CASSRSSGRAGDTQYF
NA | TRBJ2-7 | NA | TRBV9 | TGTGCCAGCAGCATACAGGGTTACGAGCAGTACTTC | CASSIQGYEQYF
NA | TRBJ2-5 | NA | TRBV4-1 | TGCGCCAGCTCCTTTTCGGACAGCTCACAAGAGACCCAGTACTTC | CASSFSDSSQETQYF
NA | TRBJ1-2 | TRBD1 | TRBV11-2 | TGTGCCAGCAGCTTAGAAACAGGGGTCTACTATGGCTACACCTTC | CASSLETGVYYGYTF
NA | TRBJ2-3 | NA | TRBV6-5 | TGTGCCAGCAGGACCCTTCTAGAATATACGCAGTATTTT | CASRTLLEYTQYF
NA | TRBJ2-1 | NA | TRBV15 | TGTGCCACCAGCAGAGACGGGCGGGCGAACAATGAGCAGTTCTTC | CATSRDGRANNEQFF
NA | TRBJ2-3 | TRBD2 | TRBV9 | TGTGCCAGCAGTCCTACAAACCCAGCGGGAGGTACGCAGTATTTT | CASSPTNPAGGTQYF
NA | TRBJ2-7 | NA | TRBV27 | TGTGCCAGCAGATCCAGGGGAAGCGAGCAGTACTTC | CASRSRGSEQYF
NA | TRBJ2-3 | NA | TRBV5-1 | TGCGCCAGCAGCCTTTCGCGCAGCACAGATACGCAGTATTTT | CASSLSRSTDTQYF
once | TRBJ1-1 | NA | TRBV7-3 | TGTGCCAGCAGCTTGGACAGCGTTAACACTGAAGCTTTCTTT | CASSLDSVNTEAFF
NA | TRBJ1-5 | NA | TRBV19 | TGTGCCAGTAGTACCACTAAAAATCAGCCCCAGCATTTT | CASSTTKNQPQHF
NA | TRBJ1-2 | TRBD1 | TRBV7-2 | TGTGCCAGCAGCACGGACAGGGGGCCCTATGGCTACACCTTC | CASSTDRGPYGYTF
NA | TRBJ1-5 | NA | TRBV25-1 | TGTGCCAGCAGTGAGGACATGAGCAATCAGCCCCAGCATTTT | CASSEDMSNQPQHF
NA | TRBJ1-4 | TRBD1 | TRBV25-1 | TGTGCCAGCAGTGTCAACAGGGGGGATGAAAAACTGTTTTTT | CASSVNRGDEKLFF
NA | TRBJ1-1 | TRBD1 | TRBV2 | TGTGCCAGCAGTTTCGAACCGGGACAGGGCTGGGAGAACACTGAAGCTTTCTTT | CASSFEPGQGWENTEAFF
NA | TRBJ1-6 | NA | TRBV5-6 | TGTGCCAGCAGCAATAAAGGACAGTCGCTTAATTCACCCCTCCACTTT | CASSNKGQSLNSPLHF
NA | TRBJ1-4 | NA | TRBV7-8 | TGTGCCAGCAGCTTGGTACCGGGGCGGGGTGAAAAACTGTTTTTT | CASSLVPGRGEKLFF
NA | TRBJ1-1 | NA | TRBV7-2 | TGTGCCAGCAGGTTGACGGGAAGCACTGAAGCTTTCTTT | CASRLTGSTEAFF
NA | TRBJ2-4 | NA | TRBV5-1 | TGCGCCAGCAGCTACAGGACAGAAAACATTCAGTACTTC | CASSYRTENIQYF
NA | TRBJ2-3 | NA | TRBV11-2 | TGTGCCAGCAGCCTGAACAGGGCCGTAGATACGCAGTATTTT | CASSLNRAVDTQYF
few | TRBJ1-1 | NA | TRBV6-5 | TGTGCCAGCAGTTACGGCAGGCAGACTGAAGCTTTCTTT | CASSYGRQTEAFF
NA | TRBJ1-1 | NA | TRBV2 | TGTGCCAGCAGTTTGACAGGCGGCGGGAACACTGAAGCTTTCTTT | CASSLTGGGNTEAFF
NA | TRBJ1-5 | NA | TRBV30 | TGTGCCTGGAGTGTACACCCGGGAGGGATCAATCAGCCCCAGCATTTT | CAWSVHPGGINQPQHF